The subject of this entry is one T cell receptor (beta chain). Its antigen is not known. The germline gives CDR1 SGHRS, CDR2 YFSETQ. This CDR3 spans 14 amino acids. Trimming took 1 base from V and 3 from J, leaving 10 bases between them. The data stem from a study of T cell responses to AZD1222 COVID-19 vaccine. Clones were read by immunoSEQ multiplex PCR, and TCRdb kept only the in-frame ones, dropping some. The sample yields some 130,000 clones, about 89% seen once. The study's findings and limits: Females outnumbered males among donors, who were mostly white British; clonal diversity was possibly underestimated. Repertoires in all cases were sampled only once the peak T cell response had passed. Two AZD1222 doses significantly raised spike-specific TCR breadth and depth over controls. Of spike-specific TCRs, nearly half reportedly target regions left unmutated in variants.

The TCR comes from an adult who received the AZD1222 COVID-19 vaccine. V usage is TRBV5-1 and J usage is TRBJ1-1; D call uncertain. Sequencing was performed on peripheral blood, taken 28 days after the second AZD1222 dose. The CDR3, as DNA: TGCGCCAGCAGCTTGACGCAGTGGTACACTGAAGCTTTCTTT. Protein: CASSLTQWYTEAFF.